Sequencing of this T cell receptor (beta chain) was carried out in a study of blood T cells in healthy people across ages. This clonotype has a count of ten or more. With 0 bases removed from V and 5 bases from J, the gap between germline ends came to 17 bases. Per the germline V gene, CDR1 is MGHRA and CDR2 is YSYEKL. The CDR3 totals 16 residues. PCR was performed a second time for roughly 7 to 11 cycles using a sample-barcoded 5' primer and a J-beta primer mix. TCRdb passed the 5' RACE reads through MiXCR, listing each CDR3 protein once. The sample includes 750,000 to 950,000 distinct CDR3 sequences, 25% to 35% of them seen just once. These data also formed part of another study, on T cells of mothers and their children.

Sequencing was carried out using blood. The receptor comes from a woman aged 35 to 49 in good health. This chain uses TRBV4-1 with TRBJ2-7; no clear D gene. The CDR3 loop is CASSQEHSSVVHEQYF. The DNA for the CDR3 is TGCGCCAGCAGCCAAGAACACAGTAGTGTCGTCCACGAGCAGTACTTC.